The clone carrying this T cell receptor beta chain was picked up a small number of times. What it binds is unknown. Template switching, a step in the protocol, added a universal primer site, and cDNA carried unique molecular identifiers. TCRdb ran MiXCR on the 5' RACE reads and lists one entry per CDR3 protein. The sample records about 220,000 distinct CDR3 sequences, 6% to 8.5% being singletons. The entry originates in a study of identical twins. General study points: Out-of-frame beta sequences exhibited a weaker degree of excess twin sharing. Fewer insertions characterized abundant cord blood beta clonotypes, whereas memory repertoires showed none. Not following the same donors, the study drew its conclusions from cross-sectional statistical analysis.

The CDR3 covers 16 residues. Unmatched junction bases numbered 7, after V lost 6 bases and J lost 2 bases. Germline V gives CDR1 SGHTA, CDR2 FQGNSA. This same sample was also part of a study on yellow fever vaccine responses in identical twins.

This chain joins TRBV7-2 and TRBJ2-3, with 11 nucleotides matching TRBD2. The source material was CD8+ T cells sorted from blood. The clonotype was recovered from a woman between 18 and 29 years old in good health. CDR3 coding DNA: TGTGCCAGCAGTTCAACTAGCGGGGGAGACACAGATACGCAGTATTTT. This translates into CASSSTSGGDTDTQYF.